The sample holds a few counts of the clone carrying this TCR beta chain. Its antigen is unknown. Specified time point: patch test 2, 6 weeks after DPC sensitization. Treatment in this sample: therapeutic diphenylcyclopropenone sensitization with weekly scalp DPC. Via MiXCR, TCRdb re-called the RACE reads, giving one row per CDR3 protein. The table lists 360,000 or so distinct CDR3 sequences, about 6.3% of them singletons. The sample comes from a study of human T cells and chemical hapten exposure. Overall study findings and caveats: Once DPC sensitization occurred, TCRs above 1 in 1000 frequency showed no change.

The input for sequencing was whole blood, taken in connection with sensitization to the hapten diphenylcyclopropenone (DPC). The sequence was obtained from a woman in her late teens or twenties with alopecia areata. Some clones in this sample may be carry-over from other donors' samples.

The DNA of the CDR3 is TGTGCCAGCAGCATAGGGCTGTTTAGCACAGATACGCAGTATTTT. This translates into CASSIGLFSTDTQYF. The chain has TRBV6-6 and TRBJ2-3; no reliable D call. The CDR3 covers 15 residues. V lost 6 bases, J lost 0 bases, and 13 bases lay in between. Germline loops: CDR1 MNHNY, CDR2 SVGAGI (reference sequence).